A selection of T cell receptor beta chains follows, all from one sample in a study of blood T cell repertoires in COVID-19. Some clones are missing from TCRdb's copy, which holds only in-frame ones; the method was immunoSEQ multiplex PCR. The sample includes 210,000 or so clones, 83% seen only once; the top ten take less than 3.5%. The sample comprised peripheral blood. The receptors come from a man aged 50 to 59 with active or convalescent COVID-19. CDR3s include the opening cysteine and the closing phenylalanine or tryptophan. Each record gives: V gene, clone size, D gene, J gene, CDR3 protein, CDR3 DNA. A D gene is named only where the DNA matches it firmly. Where a row states a size, it is once, few, many or the class of an expanded clone; other rows omit it.

v_call: TRBV15; clone_size: .; d_call: TRBD1; j_call: TRBJ1-5; cdr3_aa: CATSGAADRDSNQPQHF; cdr3_nt: TGTGCCACCAGCGGAGCCGCTGACAGGGATAGCAATCAGCCCCAGCATTTT
v_call: TRBV6-5; clone_size: .; d_call: .; j_call: TRBJ2-3; cdr3_aa: CASRHWHGGTDTQYF; cdr3_nt: TGTGCCAGCAGGCACTGGCACGGGGGCACAGATACGCAGTATTTT
v_call: TRBV5-1; clone_size: .; d_call: .; j_call: TRBJ2-6; cdr3_aa: CASSLRQGSGANVLTF; cdr3_nt: TGCGCCAGCAGCTTGAGGCAGGGATCCGGGGCCAACGTCCTGACTTTC
v_call: TRBV11-3; clone_size: once; d_call: .; j_call: TRBJ2-1; cdr3_aa: CASTDPGANEQFF; cdr3_nt: TGTGCCAGCACCGACCCGGGAGCGAATGAGCAGTTCTTC
v_call: TRBV19; clone_size: .; d_call: TRBD1; j_call: TRBJ1-5; cdr3_aa: CASTGGQAYNQPQHF; cdr3_nt: TGTGCCAGTACCGGGGGACAGGCGTACAATCAGCCCCAGCATTTT
v_call: TRBV7-2; clone_size: .; d_call: .; j_call: TRBJ2-3; cdr3_aa: CASSPTVGPTDTQYF; cdr3_nt: TGTGCCAGCAGCCCCACGGTTGGGCCCACAGATACGCAGTATTTT
v_call: TRBV30; clone_size: .; d_call: TRBD2; j_call: TRBJ2-5; cdr3_aa: CAWTYGLGETQYF; cdr3_nt: TGTGCCTGGACCTACGGACTAGGGGAGACCCAGTACTTC
v_call: TRBV4-1; clone_size: .; d_call: TRBD1; j_call: TRBJ1-2; cdr3_aa: CASSLRDRQSNYGYTF; cdr3_nt: TGCGCCAGCAGCCTCCGGGACAGGCAAAGTAACTATGGCTACACCTTC
v_call: TRBV12-3/TRBV12-4; clone_size: once; d_call: .; j_call: TRBJ2-7; cdr3_aa: CASSSGGYEQYF; cdr3_nt: TGTGCCAGCAGTTCAGGAGGCTACGAGCAGTACTTC
v_call: TRBV27; clone_size: .; d_call: .; j_call: TRBJ2-7; cdr3_aa: CASSLWTAASEQYF; cdr3_nt: TGTGCCAGCAGTTTATGGACAGCGGCTTCGGAGCAGTACTTC
v_call: TRBV4-1; clone_size: .; d_call: .; j_call: TRBJ1-2; cdr3_aa: CASSQGAGKGYTF; cdr3_nt: TGCGCCAGCAGCCAAGGGGCAGGGAAGGGCTACACCTTC
v_call: TRBV30; clone_size: .; d_call: .; j_call: TRBJ2-7; cdr3_aa: CALASSYEQYF; cdr3_nt: TGTGCCCTCGCCAGCTCCTACGAGCAGTACTTC
v_call: TRBV6-2/TRBV6-3; clone_size: .; d_call: .; j_call: TRBJ2-3; cdr3_aa: CASSYSLTTDTQYF; cdr3_nt: TGTGCCAGCAGTTACTCCCTAACCACAGATACGCAGTATTTT
v_call: TRBV5-1; clone_size: .; d_call: .; j_call: TRBJ1-4; cdr3_aa: CASSFLNRDTNEKLFF; cdr3_nt: TGCGCCAGCAGCTTCCTTAACAGGGATACTAATGAAAAACTGTTTTTT
v_call: TRBV13; clone_size: .; d_call: .; j_call: TRBJ2-3; cdr3_aa: CASSLPSDTQYF; cdr3_nt: TGTGCCAGCAGCCTACCGTCAGATACGCAGTATTTT
v_call: TRBV27; clone_size: .; d_call: .; j_call: TRBJ2-3; cdr3_aa: CASGQAITDTQYF; cdr3_nt: TGTGCCAGCGGTCAGGCGATCACAGATACGCAGTATTTT
v_call: TRBV7-2; clone_size: .; d_call: .; j_call: TRBJ2-4; cdr3_aa: CASSLVRGIGNIQYF; cdr3_nt: TGTGCCAGCAGCTTAGTAAGGGGAATCGGGAACATTCAGTACTTC
v_call: TRBV27; clone_size: .; d_call: .; j_call: TRBJ2-7; cdr3_aa: CASSFAARSSYEQYF; cdr3_nt: TGTGCCAGCAGTTTTGCGGCGAGGAGCTCCTACGAGCAGTACTTC
v_call: TRBV7-2; clone_size: few; d_call: TRBD1; j_call: TRBJ1-5; cdr3_aa: CASSPRGGAYQPQHF; cdr3_nt: TGTGCCAGCAGCCCAAGAGGGGGCGCCTATCAGCCCCAGCATTTT
v_call: TRBV3-1/TRBV3-2; clone_size: .; d_call: TRBD1; j_call: TRBJ1-1; cdr3_aa: CASSQVPGQGITEAFF; cdr3_nt: TGTGCCAGCAGCCAAGTGCCCGGACAGGGTATCACTGAAGCTTTCTTT
v_call: TRBV30; clone_size: .; d_call: .; j_call: TRBJ2-5; cdr3_aa: CAWNGQGQETQYF; cdr3_nt: TGTGCCTGGAATGGGCAGGGACAAGAGACCCAGTACTTC
v_call: TRBV12-3/TRBV12-4; clone_size: .; d_call: .; j_call: TRBJ2-7; cdr3_aa: CASSVTGRYEQYF; cdr3_nt: TGTGCCAGCAGTGTCACAGGGCGCTACGAGCAGTACTTC